This T cell receptor (beta chain) was obtained from a study of T cell repertoires in cytomegalovirus infection. Findings and caveats of the study: Carriers of CMV and the relevant HLA type were discriminated by public TCR beta frequency.

TCRdb reprocessed the reads via MiXCR and lists one record per CDR3 protein. There are hundreds of thousands of distinct CDR3 sequences in the sample; about 11% occur only once, and more than 8.5% lies in the top ten. This clonotype occurred many times. The antigen is unknown. Germline V gives CDR1 DFQATT, CDR2 SNEGSKA (reference sequence). The ends lost 4 bases at V and 3 bases at J; junction bases unmatched: 7. The CDR3 has 15 amino acids. Sequencing input: PBMCs. This sequence originates from a human donor in good health (CMV status not recorded). Some clones in this sample may be carry-over from other donors' samples. This chain joins TRBV20-1 and TRBJ2-4, with 9 nucleotides matching TRBD2. The CDR3 here is CSATPQREVKNIQYF. The CDR3 bases are TGCAGTGCTACTCCCCAGCGGGAGGTCAAAAACATTCAGTACTTC.